These 5 T cell receptor beta chains came from one sample sequenced in a study of post-analysis software for immune sequencing data. General study results and limits: Compared with controls, patients had more of 4 or 5 TRBV segments, including TRBV5-6, TRBV5-1 and TRBV20-1.

These receptors' targets are unknown. Unique molecular identifiers tagged the TCR beta cDNA libraries. TCRdb re-analysed the PCR reads in MiXCR, keeping a single row per CDR3 protein. The sample lists roughly 410,000 distinct CDR3 sequences, 30% to 45% occurring once. The sequencing sample was made of blood. The receptors were sampled from a girl aged 10 to 17 with multiple sclerosis.

This clonotype was seen only a few times. The V and J genes are TRBV12-3 or TRBV12-4 and TRBJ1-2; no clear D. This CDR3 spans 13 amino acids. V lost 0 bases and J 1 base, leaving 3 bases between the germline ends. The CDR3 here is CASSLALNYGYTF. The CDR3 nucleotides are TGTGCCAGCAGTTTAGCACTTAACTATGGCTACACCTTC.

This chain links TRBV5-5 with TRBJ1-1; D is unresolved. Looked up from germline, CDR1 is SGHKS and CDR2 is YYEKEE (reference sequence). This CDR3 contains 15 residues. The ends were cut back, 4 bases at V and 2 bases at J, with 15 bases in the middle. The CDR3 region is CASSPWEDSNTEAFF. The CDR3 nucleotides are TGTGCCAGCAGCCCATGGGAAGACTCCAACACTGAAGCTTTCTTT. The full variable domain, in which reference TRBV5-5 and TRBJ1-1 provide the parts outside the CDR3, is DAGVTQSPTHLIKTRGQQVTLRCSPISGHKSVSWYQQVLGQGPQFIFQYYEKEERGRGNFPDRFSARQFPNYSSELNVNALLLGDSALYLCASSPWEDSNTEAFFGQGTRLTVV.

This chain links TRBV25-1 with TRBJ2-7, with 8 bases fitting TRBD1. Germline values: CDR1 MGHDK, CDR2 SYGVNS. The V gene end was trimmed by 1 base and the J gene end by 6 bases; junction bases not matched to a gene: 8. The CDR3 runs 15 residues. The CDR3 reads CASSELARGRTEQYF. CDR3 DNA: TGTGCCAGCAGTGAATTAGCCAGGGGGCGAACCGAGCAGTACTTC.

With regard to this clonotype: This may arise from a read error, as a much more abundant clone is one base away. The genes are TRBV6-5 and TRBJ2-1; TRBD2 might be the D (5 bases). From germline, CDR1 is MNHEY and CDR2 SVGAGI. CDR3 length equals 13 residues. In DNA form, the CDR3 reads TGTGCCAACAGTTACACGAGGGCCTATGAGCAGTTCTTC. Its translation is CANSYTRAYEQFF.

This clonotype was seen repeatedly, ten times or more. The chain recombines TRBV5-1 with TRBJ2-1; D call uncertain. Trimming took 0 bases from V and 8 from J, leaving 9 bases between them. There are 13 residues in the CDR3. The germline CDR1 and CDR2 sequences are SGHRS and YFSETQ. The CDR3 DNA sequence: TGCGCCAGCAGCTTGGACCAGGTAGATGAGCAGTTCTTC. This codes for CASSLDQVDEQFF.